This passage covers 5 T cell receptor beta chains from one sample sequenced in a study of T cells in Graves' hyperthyroidism and ophthalmopathy. TCR beta CDR3 region amplification was performed from RNA transcripts. When the TCR CDR3 underwent first-round RT-PCR, the HTBI primer set was used. TCRdb reanalysed the multiplex PCR reads using MiXCR and keeps one entry per CDR3 protein. The sample records around 700,000 distinct CDR3 sequences, approximately 36% being singletons. Sample: blood. The source is a woman aged 40 to 50 with Graves' hyperthyroidism.

This clonotype was seen at least ten times. DNA of the CDR3: TGCAGTGCTAGAGAGGAACAGGGCCTAGGTGGCTACACCTTC. This encodes CSAREEQGLGGYTF. J is TRBJ1-2 and V is TRBV20-1, with D possibly TRBD1 on 6 matching bases. The CDR3 has 14 residues. Germline CDR1 reads DFQATT; CDR2 reads SNEGSKA (reference sequence). Deletions cut 0 bases from V and 7 bases from J, with 15 bases between.

The J gene is TRBJ2-7, the V gene TRBV2, with 7 bases matching TRBD1. In germline, CDR1 is SNHLY, CDR2 FYNNEI. This CDR3 has 16 residues. V shed 5 bases, J shed 2 bases, and the junction held 12 bases outside the gene matches. DNA of the CDR3: TGTGCCAGCAGTTACACCGGGCAGGGGGACCCCTACGAGCAGTACTTC. The encoded protein is CASSYTGQGDPYEQYF.

This clonotype has a count of ten or more. The CDR3 nucleotides read TGTGCCAGCAGCTTTCGGAGGGGGGAAATGTACGAGCAGTACTTC. This gives the protein CASSFRRGEMYEQYF. J is TRBJ2-7 and V is TRBV7-2; D tentatively fits TRBD1 or TRBD2 (6 bases each). From germline, CDR1 is SGHTA and CDR2 FQGNSA. V dropped 3 bases and J dropped 4 bases, with 16 bases sitting between them. The CDR3 has 15 amino acids. Supplemented by reference TRBV7-2 and TRBJ2-7, the full variable domain reads GAGVSQSPSNKVTEKGKDVELRCDPISGHTALYWYRQSLGQGLEFLIYFQGNSAPDKSGLPSDRFSAERTGGSVSTLTIQRTQQEDSAVYLCASSFRRGEMYEQYFGPGTRLTVT.

This chain uses TRBV7-2 with TRBJ2-7, with 9 nucleotides matching TRBD1. V was clipped by 4 bases and J by 7 bases; unmatched bases: 8. CDR3 length: 14 residues. From germline, CDR1 is SGHTA and CDR2 FQGNSA. The CDR3 DNA reads TGTGCCAGCAGCTACTTACAGGGGGCAGAAGAGCAGTACTTC. Amino acid sequence: CASSYLQGAEEQYF.

Remarks on this clonotype: A much larger clone sits a single nucleotide away, making a read error possible. V is TRBV7-6 and J is TRBJ1-2; D gene ambiguous. Between the trimmed V and J ends, which lost 4 bases and 5 bases, there was a span of 17 bases. The CDR3 loop spans 15 amino acids. The germline V gene encodes CDR1 SGHVS and CDR2 FNYEAQ. CDR3 loop: CASSSHRNGSYGYTF. Written as DNA, the CDR3 is TGTGCCAGCAGCTCTCACCGGAACGGTAGTTATGGCTACACCTTC. Complete variable domain (other parts from reference TRBV7-6 and TRBJ1-2): GAGVSQSPRYKVTKRGQDVALRCDPISGHVSLYWYRQALGQGPEFLTYFNYEAQQDKSGLPNDRFSAERPEGSISTLTIQRTEQRDSAMYRCASSSHRNGSYGYTFGSGTRLTVV.